Below, 19 T cell receptor beta chains from the same sample are listed, as sequenced in a study of T cell responses to AZD1222 COVID-19 vaccine. Assay used: immunoSEQ multiplex PCR; TCRdb lists only in-frame clones, some missing. The sample carries 110,000 to 150,000 clones, around 93% recorded once. Sequenced here: peripheral blood, sampled on day 0 of AZD1222 vaccination. These receptors came from an adult in good health.

This clone was recorded only once. The chain links TRBV7-9 to TRBJ1-1; unclear D gene. Trimming pared 1 base from V and 8 bases from J, leaving 5 bases between. The CDR3 loop spans 11 amino acids. The germline V gene encodes CDR1 SEHNR and CDR2 FQNEAQ (reference sequence). CDR3: CASSLDGEAFF. The CDR3 DNA is TGTGCCAGCAGCTTAGATGGAGAAGCTTTCTTT.

CDR3 in amino acids: CASSVTTSGLYEQYF. The CDR3 coding sequence is TGCGCCAGCAGCGTAACCACTAGCGGCCTCTACGAGCAGTACTTC. The chain employs TRBV5-1 and TRBJ2-7, with 8 bases matching TRBD2. Trimming cost V 4 bases and J 3 bases; bases outside gene matches: 9. This CDR3 comprises 15 residues. Per germline, CDR1 SGHRS and CDR2 YFSETQ.

CDR3 sequence reads: CASSLSGGTGTTAQHF. The DNA for the CDR3 is TGTGCCAGCAGCTTAAGTGGTGGGACAGGGACGACTGCCCAGCATTTT. The chain carries TRBV7-2 and TRBJ1-5; 9 positions agree with TRBD1. Trimming at V came to 2 bases and at J to 11 bases, leaving 13 bases not matched to a gene. The CDR3 is 16 residues long. Germline CDR1 SGHTA, CDR2 FQGNSA.

The genes are TRBV5-6 and TRBJ2-7, with 9 nucleotides matching TRBD1. The CDR3 length is 16 residues. Losses at the gene ends were 4 bases for V and 2 bases for J; bases not matched to a gene: 10. Per the germline V gene, CDR1 is SGHDT and CDR2 is YYEEEE. CDR3 nucleotides: TGTGCCAGCAGCACGTACAGGGGGCTTACTACCTACGAGCAGTACTTC. It is translated as CASSTYRGLTTYEQYF.

The V and J genes are TRBV4-2 and TRBJ2-2; unclear D gene. Trimming took 4 bases from V and 5 from J, leaving 14 bases between them. This CDR3 is built from 15 residues. CDR1 is LGHNA, CDR2 YNFKEQ, per germline. The CDR3 bases are TGTGCCAGCAGCCCCCTCCGACTTGATACCGGGGAGCTGTTTTTT. The encoded protein is CASSPLRLDTGELFF.

V usage is TRBV4-1 and J usage is TRBJ1-5, with TRBD1 matching 7 bases. CDR1 is MGHRA and CDR2 is YSYEKL in the germline V gene. Losses at the gene ends were 4 bases for V and 7 bases for J; bases not matched to a gene: 4. The CDR3 length is 13 residues. CDR3 bases: TGCGCCAGCAGCCTACAGGGGCCCCAGCCCCAGCATTTT. Translated, it gives CASSLQGPQPQHF.

The V call is TRBV11-2, the J call TRBJ2-7, with a weak D call TRBD2 (5 bases). CDR1 is SGHAT and CDR2 is FQNNGV in the germline V gene. V lost 5 bases and J 4 bases, leaving 15 bases between the germline ends. The CDR3 extends over 14 amino acids. CDR3 nucleotide sequence: TGTGCCAGCAGCGTACTAGGACTGTCTTACGAGCAGTACTTC. Amino acid sequence: CASSVLGLSYEQYF.

This chain joins TRBV27 and TRBJ2-7; 10 nucleotides line up with TRBD1. The CDR3 is made up of 17 amino acids. Per the germline V gene, CDR1 is MNHEY and CDR2 is SMNVEV (reference sequence). V shed 4 bases and J 5 bases; nucleotides not matched to a gene: 14. The CDR3 loop reads CASSSESTGTGVHEQYF. DNA of the CDR3: TGTGCCAGCAGTTCCGAAAGCACCGGGACAGGGGTCCACGAGCAGTACTTC.

This clone was counted a single time. This chain joins TRBV19 and TRBJ1-1; D perhaps matches TRBD1 (5 bases). V lost 6 bases and J lost 8, with 16 bases in between. The CDR3 runs to 13 residues. Germline assignment: CDR1 LNHDA and CDR2 SQIVND (reference sequence). The CDR3 coding sequence is TGTGCCAGTAGGCGTCCCCAGGGTTCCGAAGCTTTCTTT. Its translation is CASRRPQGSEAFF. The entire variable domain, with the rest obtained from reference TRBV19 and TRBJ1-1, is as follows: DGGITQSPKYLFRKEGQNVTLSCEQNLNHDAMYWYRQDPGQGLRLIYYSQIVNDFQKGDIAEGYSVSREKKESFPLTVTSAQKNPTAFYLCASRRPQGSEAFFGQGTRLTVV.

The chain combines TRBV28 with TRBJ1-5, with D possibly being TRBD1 (5 bases). CDR3 length: 14 amino acids. Germline CDR1 is MDHEN and CDR2 is SYDVKM. The V end lost 6 bases, the J end lost 4 bases, and 13 bases lay between the germline ends. The CDR3 loop reads CASSPGRINQPQHF. CDR3 bases: TGTGCCAGCAGCCCGGGACGGATAAATCAGCCCCAGCATTTT.

This rearrangement joins TRBV5-6 to TRBJ1-2; D not certain. Trimming removed 0 bases from V and 6 bases from J, with 12 bases in between. Germline V lookup: CDR1 SGHDT, CDR2 YYEEEE. This CDR3 has 14 amino acids. The chain's CDR3 is CASSLAGFSHGYTF. CDR3 in DNA: TGTGCCAGCAGCTTGGCGGGGTTCAGTCATGGCTACACCTTC.

V and J are TRBV24-1 and TRBJ2-5, with a possible D match to TRBD1 (5 bases). Germline CDR1 KGHDR, CDR2 SFDVKD. The CDR3 is 14 amino acids. Deletions cut 1 base from V and 2 bases from J, with 7 bases between. The CDR3 spells CATSDLAGQETQYF. Here the CDR3 DNA reads TGTGCCACCAGTGATTTAGCAGGGCAAGAGACCCAGTACTTC.

This sequence joins TRBV29-1 and TRBJ1-1; D unclear. Trimming took 5 bases from V and 1 from J, leaving 8 bases between them. This CDR3 comprises 12 residues. From germline, CDR1 is SQVTM and CDR2 ANQGSEA. The CDR3 nucleotides read TGCAGCGTTACACAAAGGAACACTGAAGCTTTCTTT. This encodes CSVTQRNTEAFF.

This chain links TRBV30 with TRBJ1-4; no clear D. Germline assignment: CDR1 GTSNPN and CDR2 SVGIG (reference sequence). CDR3 length equals 14 residues. Trimming pared 3 bases from V and 3 bases from J, leaving 11 bases between. The CDR3 is CAWSPVGANEKLFF. CDR3 in DNA: TGTGCCTGGAGCCCGGTAGGAGCTAATGAAAAACTGTTTTTT.

This sequence joins TRBV27 and TRBJ2-2; TRBD1 matches at 7 bases. The CDR3 covers 14 residues. Germline V gives CDR1 MNHEY, CDR2 SMNVEV (reference sequence). The trim removed 9 bases at V and 6 bases at J, leaving 10 bases unmatched. CDR3 residues: CASSTGFTAGELFF. The CDR3, as DNA: TGTGCCAGTTCGACAGGGTTCACGGCCGGGGAGCTGTTTTTT.

The J gene is TRBJ1-2, the V gene TRBV28; 7 bases line up with TRBD1. The V gene's germline CDR1 is MDHEN and CDR2 SYDVKM. CDR3 size: 16 residues. Trimming cost V 6 bases and J 5 bases; bases outside gene matches: 15. This CDR3 reads CASSSSGDRRIYGYTF. In DNA, the CDR3 is TGTGCCAGCAGCTCGTCGGGGGACAGAAGAATTTATGGCTACACCTTC.

V and J are TRBV28 and TRBJ1-1; D unresolved. The CDR3 is 15 amino acids. The V end lost 5 bases, the J end lost 2 bases, and 15 bases lay between the germline ends. Looked up from germline, CDR1 is MDHEN and CDR2 is SYDVKM. The CDR3 here is CASSQRLPINTEAFF. The CDR3 bases are TGTGCCAGCAGTCAAAGATTGCCGATAAACACTGAAGCTTTCTTT.

Remarks on this clone: Other DNA sequences in this sample translate to the same CDR3. The chain employs TRBV3-1 (or the pseudogene TRBV3-2) and TRBJ1-2; D not certain. Germline V lookup: CDR1 LGHDT, CDR2 YNNKEL (reference sequence). V was trimmed by 1 base and J by 3 bases, leaving 3 bases between them. There are 12 residues in the CDR3. This CDR3 is CASSQGDYGYTF. The CDR3 nucleotides read TGTGCCAGCAGCCAAGGCGACTATGGCTACACCTTC.

J is TRBJ2-1 and V is TRBV7-9; a weak D match, TRBD1 (5 bases). The V end lost 10 bases, the J end lost 2 bases, and 18 bases lay between the germline ends. This CDR3 region has 15 residues. CDR1 is SEHNR, CDR2 FQNEAQ, per germline (reference sequence). In DNA form, the CDR3 reads TGTGCCATCGAAGCTTGGGGCGGAACCTACAATGAGCAGTTCTTC. This translates into CAIEAWGGTYNEQFF.